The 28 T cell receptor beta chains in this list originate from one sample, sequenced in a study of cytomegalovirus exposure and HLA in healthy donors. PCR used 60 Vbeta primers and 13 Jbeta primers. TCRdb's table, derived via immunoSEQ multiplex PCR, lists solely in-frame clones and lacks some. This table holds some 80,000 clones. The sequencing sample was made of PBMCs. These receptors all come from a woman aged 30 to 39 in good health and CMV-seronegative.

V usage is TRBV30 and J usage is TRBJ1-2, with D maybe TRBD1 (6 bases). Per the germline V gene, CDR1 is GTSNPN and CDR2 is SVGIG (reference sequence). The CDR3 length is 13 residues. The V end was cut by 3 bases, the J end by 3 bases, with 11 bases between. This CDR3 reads CAWREQGDYGYTF. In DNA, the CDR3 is TGTGCCTGGAGGGAACAGGGAGACTATGGCTACACCTTC.

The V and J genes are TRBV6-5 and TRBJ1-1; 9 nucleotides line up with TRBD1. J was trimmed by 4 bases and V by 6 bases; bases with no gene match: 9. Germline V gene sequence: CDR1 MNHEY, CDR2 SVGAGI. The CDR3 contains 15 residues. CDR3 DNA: TGTGCCAGCAGCCGCCTACCGACAGGGGGCACTGAAGCTTTCTTT. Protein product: CASSRLPTGGTEAFF.

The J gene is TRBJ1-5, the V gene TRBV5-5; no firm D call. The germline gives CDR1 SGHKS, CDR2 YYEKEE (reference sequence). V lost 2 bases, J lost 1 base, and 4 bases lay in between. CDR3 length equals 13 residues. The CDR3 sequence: CASSFSSNQPQHF. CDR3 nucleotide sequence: TGTGCCAGCAGCTTTTCAAGCAATCAGCCCCAGCATTTT.

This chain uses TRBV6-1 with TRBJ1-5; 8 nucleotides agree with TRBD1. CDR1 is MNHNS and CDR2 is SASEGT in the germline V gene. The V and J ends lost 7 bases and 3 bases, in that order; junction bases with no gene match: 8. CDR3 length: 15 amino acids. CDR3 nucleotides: TGTGCCAGCAACCCGACAGGGGTCAACAATCAGCCCCAGCATTTT. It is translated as CASNPTGVNNQPQHF.

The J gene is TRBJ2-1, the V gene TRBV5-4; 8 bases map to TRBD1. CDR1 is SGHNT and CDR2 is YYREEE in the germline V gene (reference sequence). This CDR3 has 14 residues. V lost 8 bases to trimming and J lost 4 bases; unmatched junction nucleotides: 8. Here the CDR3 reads CASKRGQDYNEQFF. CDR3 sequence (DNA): TGTGCCAGTAAGAGGGGACAGGATTACAATGAGCAGTTCTTC.

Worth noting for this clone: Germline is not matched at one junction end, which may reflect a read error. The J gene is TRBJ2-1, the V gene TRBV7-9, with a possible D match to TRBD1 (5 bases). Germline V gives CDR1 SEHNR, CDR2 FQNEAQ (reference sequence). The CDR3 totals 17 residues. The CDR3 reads CASSRQKLQLSDNEQFF. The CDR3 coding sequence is TGTGCCAGCAGCCGACAGAAACTACAGCTCTCCGACAATGAGCAGTTCTTC.

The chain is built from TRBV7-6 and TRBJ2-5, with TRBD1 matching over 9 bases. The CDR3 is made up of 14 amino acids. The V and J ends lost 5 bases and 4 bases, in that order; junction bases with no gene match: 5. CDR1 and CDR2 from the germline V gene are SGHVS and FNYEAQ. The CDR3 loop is CASSVTGGAETQYF. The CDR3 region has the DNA TGTGCCAGCAGCGTGACAGGGGGGGCAGAGACCCAGTACTTC.

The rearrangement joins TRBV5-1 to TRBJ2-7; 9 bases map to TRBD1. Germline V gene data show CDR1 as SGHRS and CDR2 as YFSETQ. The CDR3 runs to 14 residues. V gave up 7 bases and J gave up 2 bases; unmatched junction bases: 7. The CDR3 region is CASQVRTGAYEQYF. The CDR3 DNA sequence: TGCGCCAGCCAAGTGAGGACAGGGGCCTACGAGCAGTACTTC.

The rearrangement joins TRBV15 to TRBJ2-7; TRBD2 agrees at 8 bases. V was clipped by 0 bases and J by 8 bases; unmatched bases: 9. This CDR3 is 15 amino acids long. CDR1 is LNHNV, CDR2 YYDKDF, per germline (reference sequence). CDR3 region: CATSRDFAGGSKQYF. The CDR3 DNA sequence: TGTGCCACCAGCAGAGATTTCGCGGGAGGTAGTAAGCAGTACTTC. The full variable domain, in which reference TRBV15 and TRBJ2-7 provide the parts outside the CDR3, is DAMVIQNPRYQVTQFGKPVTLSCSQTLNHNVMYWYQQKSSQAPKLLFHYYDKDFNNEADTPDNFQSRRPNTSFCFLDIRSPGLGDTAMYLCATSRDFAGGSKQYFGPGTRLTVT.

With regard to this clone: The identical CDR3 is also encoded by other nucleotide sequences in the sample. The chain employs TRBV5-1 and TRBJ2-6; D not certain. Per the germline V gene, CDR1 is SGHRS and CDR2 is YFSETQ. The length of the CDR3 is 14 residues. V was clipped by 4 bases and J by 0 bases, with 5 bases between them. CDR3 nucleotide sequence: TGCGCCAGCAGCCTTTACTCTGGGGCCAACGTCCTGACTTTC. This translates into CASSLYSGANVLTF.

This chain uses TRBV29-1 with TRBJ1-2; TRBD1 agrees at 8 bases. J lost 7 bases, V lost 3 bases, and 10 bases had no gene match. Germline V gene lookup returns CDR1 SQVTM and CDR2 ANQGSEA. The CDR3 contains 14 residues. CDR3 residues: CSVESRGRESGYTF. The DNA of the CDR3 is TGCAGCGTTGAGTCCAGGGGGCGCGAGTCTGGCTACACCTTC.

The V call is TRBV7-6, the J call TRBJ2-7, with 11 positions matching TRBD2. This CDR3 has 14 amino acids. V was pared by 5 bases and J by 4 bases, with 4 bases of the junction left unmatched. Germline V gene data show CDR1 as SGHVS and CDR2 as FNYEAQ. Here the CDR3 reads CASSPRTSGYEQYF. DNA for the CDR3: TGTGCCAGCAGCCCCCGGACTAGCGGGTACGAGCAGTACTTC. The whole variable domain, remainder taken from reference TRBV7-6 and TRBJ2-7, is GAGVSQSPRYKVTKRGQDVALRCDPISGHVSLYWYRQALGQGPEFLTYFNYEAQQDKSGLPNDRFSAERPEGSISTLTIQRTEQRDSAMYRCASSPRTSGYEQYFGPGTRLTVT.

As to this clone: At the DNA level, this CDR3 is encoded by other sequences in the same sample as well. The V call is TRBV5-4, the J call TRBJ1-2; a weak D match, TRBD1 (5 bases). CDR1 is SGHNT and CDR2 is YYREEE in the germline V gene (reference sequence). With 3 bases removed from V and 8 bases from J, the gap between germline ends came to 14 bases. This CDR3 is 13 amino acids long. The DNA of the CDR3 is TGTGCCAGCAGCTCACTACCAGGGAGGGGCTACACCTTC. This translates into CASSSLPGRGYTF.

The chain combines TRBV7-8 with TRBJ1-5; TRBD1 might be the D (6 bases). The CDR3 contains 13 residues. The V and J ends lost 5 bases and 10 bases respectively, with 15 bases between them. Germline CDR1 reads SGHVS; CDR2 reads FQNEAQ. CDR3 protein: CASSQGGDGPQHF. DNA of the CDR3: TGTGCCAGCAGCCAAGGGGGGGATGGACCCCAGCATTTT.

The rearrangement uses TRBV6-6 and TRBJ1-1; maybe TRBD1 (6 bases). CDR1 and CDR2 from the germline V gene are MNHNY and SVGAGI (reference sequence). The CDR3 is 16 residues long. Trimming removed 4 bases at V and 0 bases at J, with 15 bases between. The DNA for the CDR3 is TGTGCCAGCAGTTTAACCTCCTGGGGGCTGAACACTGAAGCTTTCTTT. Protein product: CASSLTSWGLNTEAFF.

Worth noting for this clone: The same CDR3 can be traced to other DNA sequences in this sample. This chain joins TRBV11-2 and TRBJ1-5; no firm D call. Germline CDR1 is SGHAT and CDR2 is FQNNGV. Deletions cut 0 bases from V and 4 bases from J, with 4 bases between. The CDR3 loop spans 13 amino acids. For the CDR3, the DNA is TGTGCCAGCAGCTTAGACTATAATCAGCCCCAGCATTTT. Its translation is CASSLDYNQPQHF.

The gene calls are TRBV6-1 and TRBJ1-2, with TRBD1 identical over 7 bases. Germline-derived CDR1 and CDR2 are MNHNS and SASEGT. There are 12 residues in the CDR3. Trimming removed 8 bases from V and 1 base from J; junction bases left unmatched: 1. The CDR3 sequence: CASGDSNYGYTF. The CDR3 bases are TGTGCCAGCGGGGACAGTAACTATGGCTACACCTTC.

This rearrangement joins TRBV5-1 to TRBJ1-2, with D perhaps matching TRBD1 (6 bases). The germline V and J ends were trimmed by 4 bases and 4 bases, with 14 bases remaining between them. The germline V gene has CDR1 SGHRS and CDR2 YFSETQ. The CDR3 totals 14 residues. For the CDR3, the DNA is TGCGCCAGCAGCCCCGAGGGGGGGCGCTATGGCTACACCTTC. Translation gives CASSPEGGRYGYTF. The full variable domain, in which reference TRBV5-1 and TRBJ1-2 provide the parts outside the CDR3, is KAGVTQTPRYLIKTRGQQVTLSCSPISGHRSVSWYQQTPGQGLQFLFEYFSETQRNKGNFPGRFSGRQFSNSRSEMNVSTLELGDSALYLCASSPEGGRYGYTFGSGTRLTVV.

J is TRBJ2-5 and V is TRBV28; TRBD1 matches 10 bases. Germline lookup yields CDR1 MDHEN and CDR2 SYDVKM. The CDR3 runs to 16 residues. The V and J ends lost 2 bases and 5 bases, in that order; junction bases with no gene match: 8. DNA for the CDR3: TGTGCCAGCAGTTTAGGGTTTGGACAGGGGGGGGAGACCCAGTACTTC. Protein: CASSLGFGQGGETQYF. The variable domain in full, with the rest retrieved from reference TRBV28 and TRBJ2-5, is DVKVTQSSRYLVKRTGEKVFLECVQDMDHENMFWYRQDPGLGLRLIYFSYDVKMKEKGDIPEGYSVSREKKERFSLILESASTNQTSMYLCASSLGFGQGGETQYFGPGTRLLVL.

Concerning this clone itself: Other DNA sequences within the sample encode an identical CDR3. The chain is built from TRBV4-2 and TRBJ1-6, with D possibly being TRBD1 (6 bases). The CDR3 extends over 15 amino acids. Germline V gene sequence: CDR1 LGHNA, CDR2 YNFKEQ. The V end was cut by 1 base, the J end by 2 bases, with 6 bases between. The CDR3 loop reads CASSQGDTYNSPLHF. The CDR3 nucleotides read TGTGCCAGCAGCCAAGGGGACACCTATAATTCACCCCTCCACTTT.

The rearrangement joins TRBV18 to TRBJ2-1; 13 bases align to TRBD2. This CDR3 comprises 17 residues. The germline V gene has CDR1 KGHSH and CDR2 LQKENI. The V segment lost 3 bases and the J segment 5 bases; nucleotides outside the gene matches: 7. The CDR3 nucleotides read TGTGCCAGCTCACCTGGACTAGCGGGAGCCCAAAACAATGAGCAGTTCTTC. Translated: CASSPGLAGAQNNEQFF.

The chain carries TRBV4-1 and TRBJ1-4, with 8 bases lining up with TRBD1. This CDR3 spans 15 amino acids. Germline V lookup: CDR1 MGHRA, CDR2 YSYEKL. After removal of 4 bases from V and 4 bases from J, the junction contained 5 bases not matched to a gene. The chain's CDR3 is CASSLAGGVNEKLFF. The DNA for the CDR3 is TGCGCCAGCAGCCTAGCAGGGGGCGTTAATGAAAAACTGTTTTTT.

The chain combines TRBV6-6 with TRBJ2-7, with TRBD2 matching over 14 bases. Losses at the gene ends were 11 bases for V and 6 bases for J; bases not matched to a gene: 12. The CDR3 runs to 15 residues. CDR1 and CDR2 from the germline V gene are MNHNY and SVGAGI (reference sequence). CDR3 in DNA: TGTGCCGACAGATCCGGGACTAGCGGGAGCGGCGAGCAGTACTTC. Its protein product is CADRSGTSGSGEQYF.

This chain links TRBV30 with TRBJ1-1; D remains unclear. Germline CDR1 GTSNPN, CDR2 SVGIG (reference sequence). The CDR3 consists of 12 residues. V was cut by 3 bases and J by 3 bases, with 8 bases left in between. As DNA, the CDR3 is TGTGCCTGGAGCGCAGGCGACACTGAAGCTTTCTTT. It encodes CAWSAGDTEAFF. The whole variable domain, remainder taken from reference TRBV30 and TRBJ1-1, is SQTIHQWPATLVQPVGSPLSLECTVEGTSNPNLYWYRQAAGRGLQLLFYSVGIGQISSEVPQNLSASRPQDRQFILSSKKLLLSDSGFYLCAWSAGDTEAFFGQGTRLTVV.

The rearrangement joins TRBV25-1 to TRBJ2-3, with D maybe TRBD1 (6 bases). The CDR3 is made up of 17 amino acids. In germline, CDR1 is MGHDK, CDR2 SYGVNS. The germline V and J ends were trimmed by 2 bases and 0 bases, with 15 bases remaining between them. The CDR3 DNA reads TGTGCCAGCAGTGAACCCCTCCCAGGGGTAAGCACAGATACGCAGTATTTT. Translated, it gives CASSEPLPGVSTDTQYF.

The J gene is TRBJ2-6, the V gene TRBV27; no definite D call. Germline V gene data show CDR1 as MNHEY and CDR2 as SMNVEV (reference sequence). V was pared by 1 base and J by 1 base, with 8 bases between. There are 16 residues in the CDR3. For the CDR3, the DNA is TGTGCCAGCAGTTTATTTGCGGCGTCTGGGGCCAACGTCCTGACTTTC. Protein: CASSLFAASGANVLTF.

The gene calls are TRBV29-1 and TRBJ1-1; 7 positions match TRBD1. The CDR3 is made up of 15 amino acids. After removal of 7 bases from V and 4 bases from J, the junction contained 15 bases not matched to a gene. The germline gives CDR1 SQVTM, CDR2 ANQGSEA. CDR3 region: CSGRLRQGLSTEAFF. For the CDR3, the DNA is TGCAGCGGACGATTACGACAGGGATTAAGCACTGAAGCTTTCTTT.

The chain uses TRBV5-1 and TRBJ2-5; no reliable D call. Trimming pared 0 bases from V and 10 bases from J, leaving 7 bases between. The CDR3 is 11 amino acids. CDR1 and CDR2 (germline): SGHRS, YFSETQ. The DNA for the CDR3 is TGCGCCAGCAGCTTGGACGCGAACCAGTACTTC. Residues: CASSLDANQYF.